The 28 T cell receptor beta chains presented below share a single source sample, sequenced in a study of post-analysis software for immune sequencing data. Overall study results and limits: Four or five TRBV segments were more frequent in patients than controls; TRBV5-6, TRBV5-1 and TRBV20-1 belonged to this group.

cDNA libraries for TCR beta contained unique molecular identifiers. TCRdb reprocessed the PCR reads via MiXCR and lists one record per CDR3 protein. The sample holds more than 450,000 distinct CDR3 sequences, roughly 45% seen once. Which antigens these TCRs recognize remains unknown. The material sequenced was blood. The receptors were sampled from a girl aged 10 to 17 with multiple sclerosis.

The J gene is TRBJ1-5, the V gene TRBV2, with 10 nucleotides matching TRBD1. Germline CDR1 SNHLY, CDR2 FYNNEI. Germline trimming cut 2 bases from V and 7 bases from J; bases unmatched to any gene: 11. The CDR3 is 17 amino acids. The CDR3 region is CASSETDRGPREQPQHF. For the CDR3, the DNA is TGTGCCAGCAGTGAAACAGACAGGGGGCCCAGGGAACAGCCCCAGCATTTT.

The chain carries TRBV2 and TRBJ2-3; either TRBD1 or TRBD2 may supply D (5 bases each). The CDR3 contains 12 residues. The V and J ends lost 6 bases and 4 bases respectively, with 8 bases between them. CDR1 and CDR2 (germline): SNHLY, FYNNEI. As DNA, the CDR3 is TGTGCCAGCAGGGGGACGGCAGATACGCAGTATTTT. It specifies CASRGTADTQYF.

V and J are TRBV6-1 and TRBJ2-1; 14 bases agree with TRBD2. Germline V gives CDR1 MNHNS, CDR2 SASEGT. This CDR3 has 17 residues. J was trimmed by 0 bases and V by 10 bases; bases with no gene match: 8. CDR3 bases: TGTGCCAACCGACTAGCGGGGGGGCCGGGCTCCTACAATGAGCAGTTCTTC. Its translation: CANRLAGGPGSYNEQFF.

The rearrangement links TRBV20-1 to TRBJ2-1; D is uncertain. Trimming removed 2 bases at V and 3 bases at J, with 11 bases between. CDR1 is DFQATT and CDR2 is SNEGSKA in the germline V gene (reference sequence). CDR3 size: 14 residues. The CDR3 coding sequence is TGCAGTGCTAGAATTCGACTTAACTACAATGAGCAGTTCTTC. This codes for CSARIRLNYNEQFF.

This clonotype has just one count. The CDR3 region is CASSQGAPYGYTF. The CDR3 coding sequence is TGTGCCAGCAGTCAGGGGGCCCCCTATGGCTACACCTTC. The chain recombines TRBV12-3 or TRBV12-4 with TRBJ1-2, with 8 nucleotides matching TRBD1. The CDR3 totals 13 residues. Losses at the gene ends were 5 bases for V and 4 bases for J; bases not matched to a gene: 3.

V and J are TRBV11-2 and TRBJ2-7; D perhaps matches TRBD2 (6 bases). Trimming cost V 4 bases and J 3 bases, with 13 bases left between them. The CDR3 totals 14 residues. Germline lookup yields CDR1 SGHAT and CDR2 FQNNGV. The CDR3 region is CASSSYRRDYEQYF. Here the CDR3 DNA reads TGTGCCAGCAGCTCCTACAGGAGGGACTACGAGCAGTACTTC.

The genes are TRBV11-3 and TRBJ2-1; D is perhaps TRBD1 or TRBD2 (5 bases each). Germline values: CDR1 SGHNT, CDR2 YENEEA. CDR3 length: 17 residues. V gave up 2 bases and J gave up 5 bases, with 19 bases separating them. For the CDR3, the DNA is TGTGCCAGCAGCTTAAGGAGCGGCAGGGCCGGGAACAATGAGCAGTTCTTC. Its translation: CASSLRSGRAGNNEQFF.

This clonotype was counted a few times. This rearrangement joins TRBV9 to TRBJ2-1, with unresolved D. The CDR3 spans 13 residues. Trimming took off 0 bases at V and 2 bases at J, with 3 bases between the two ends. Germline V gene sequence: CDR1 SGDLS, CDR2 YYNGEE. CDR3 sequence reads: CASSVATYNEQFF. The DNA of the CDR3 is TGTGCCAGCAGCGTAGCCACCTACAATGAGCAGTTCTTC.

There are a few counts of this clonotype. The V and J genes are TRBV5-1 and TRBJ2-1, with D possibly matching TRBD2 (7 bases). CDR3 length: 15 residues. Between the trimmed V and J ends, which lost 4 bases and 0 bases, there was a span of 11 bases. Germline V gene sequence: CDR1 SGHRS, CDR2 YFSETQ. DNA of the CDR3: TGCGCCAGCAGCGAGGGGGGGAGCTCCTACAATGAGCAGTTCTTC. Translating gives CASSEGGSSYNEQFF.

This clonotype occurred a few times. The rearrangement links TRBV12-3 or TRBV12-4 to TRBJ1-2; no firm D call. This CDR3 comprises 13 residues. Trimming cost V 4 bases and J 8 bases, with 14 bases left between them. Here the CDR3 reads CASSSNIGSGYTF. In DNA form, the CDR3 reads TGTGCCAGCAGTTCGAACATCGGGAGCGGCTACACCTTC.

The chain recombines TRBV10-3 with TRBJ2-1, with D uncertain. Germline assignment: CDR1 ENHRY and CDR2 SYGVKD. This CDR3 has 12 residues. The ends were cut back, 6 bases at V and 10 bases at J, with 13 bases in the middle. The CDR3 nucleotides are TGTGCCATCAGGGACCCACCCGGCGAGCAGTTCTTC. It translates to CAIRDPPGEQFF.

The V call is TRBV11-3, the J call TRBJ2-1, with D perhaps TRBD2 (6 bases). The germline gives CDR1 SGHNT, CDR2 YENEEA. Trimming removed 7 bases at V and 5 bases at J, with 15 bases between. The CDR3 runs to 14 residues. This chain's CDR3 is CASTSRDWDNEQFF. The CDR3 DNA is TGTGCCAGCACCTCCCGGGACTGGGACAATGAGCAGTTCTTC.

CDR3 sequence (DNA): TGTGCCAGCAGCTCGACAGGCTCCTACAATGAGCAGTTCTTC. It translates to CASSSTGSYNEQFF. This chain connects TRBV13 to TRBJ2-1; D is perhaps TRBD1 (6 bases). V shed 4 bases and J shed 0 bases, with 7 bases lying between them. Looked up from germline, CDR1 is PRHDT and CDR2 is FYEKMQ (reference sequence). The CDR3 consists of 14 residues.

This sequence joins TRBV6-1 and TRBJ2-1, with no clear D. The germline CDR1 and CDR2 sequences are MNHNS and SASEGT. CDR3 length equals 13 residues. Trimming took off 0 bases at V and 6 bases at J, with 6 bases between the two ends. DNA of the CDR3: TGTGCCAGCAGTGAAGCGTTTTCCAATGAGCAGTTCTTC. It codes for CASSEAFSNEQFF.

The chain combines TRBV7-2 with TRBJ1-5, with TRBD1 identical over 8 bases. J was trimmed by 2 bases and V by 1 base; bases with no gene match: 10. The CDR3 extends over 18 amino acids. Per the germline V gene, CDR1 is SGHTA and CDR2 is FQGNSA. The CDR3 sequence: CASSLVRGTGVGNQPQHF. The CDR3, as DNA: TGTGCCAGCAGCTTAGTGAGGGGGACAGGCGTGGGCAATCAGCCCCAGCATTTT.

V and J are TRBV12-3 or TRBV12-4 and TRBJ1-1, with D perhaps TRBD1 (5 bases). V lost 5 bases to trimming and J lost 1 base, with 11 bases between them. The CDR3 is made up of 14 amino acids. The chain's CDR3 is CASSTRETNTEAFF. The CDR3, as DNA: TGTGCCAGCAGTACCAGGGAGACGAACACTGAAGCTTTCTTT.

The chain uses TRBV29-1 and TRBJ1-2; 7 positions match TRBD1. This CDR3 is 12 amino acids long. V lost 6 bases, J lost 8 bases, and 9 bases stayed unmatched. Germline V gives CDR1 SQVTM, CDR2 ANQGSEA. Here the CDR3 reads CSVRTGLSGYTF. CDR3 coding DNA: TGCAGCGTCCGGACAGGCCTTAGCGGCTACACCTTC.

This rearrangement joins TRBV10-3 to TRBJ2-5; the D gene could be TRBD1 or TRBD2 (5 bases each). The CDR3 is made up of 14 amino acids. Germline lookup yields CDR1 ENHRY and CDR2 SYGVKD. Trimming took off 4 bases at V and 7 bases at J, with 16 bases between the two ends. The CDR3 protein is CAISAPERQGTQYF. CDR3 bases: TGTGCCATCAGTGCCCCCGAGCGGCAGGGGACCCAGTACTTC.

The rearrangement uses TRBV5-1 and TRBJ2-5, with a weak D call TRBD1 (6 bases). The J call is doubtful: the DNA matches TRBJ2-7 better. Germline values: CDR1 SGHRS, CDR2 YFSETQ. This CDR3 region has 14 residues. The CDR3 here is CASSLAYRDNEQYF. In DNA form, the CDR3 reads TGCGCCAGCAGCTTGGCCTATAGGGACAACGAGCAGTACTTC.

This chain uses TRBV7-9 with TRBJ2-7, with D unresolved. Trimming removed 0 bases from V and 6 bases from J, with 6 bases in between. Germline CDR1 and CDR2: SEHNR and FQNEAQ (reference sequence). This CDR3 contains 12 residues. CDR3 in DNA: TGTGCCAGCAGCTTAGCTCCTAGCGAGCAGTACTTC. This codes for CASSLAPSEQYF. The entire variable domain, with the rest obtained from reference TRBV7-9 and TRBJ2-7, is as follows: DTGVSQNPRHKITKRGQNVTFRCDPISEHNRLYWYRQTLGQGPEFLTYFQNEAQLEKSRLLSDRFSAERPKGSFSTLEIQRTEQGDSAMYLCASSLAPSEQYFGPGTRLTVT.

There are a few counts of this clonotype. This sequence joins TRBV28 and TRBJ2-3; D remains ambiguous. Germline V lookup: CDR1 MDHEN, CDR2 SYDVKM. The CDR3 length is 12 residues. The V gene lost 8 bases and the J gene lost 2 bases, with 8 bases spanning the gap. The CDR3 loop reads CASQSPTDTQYF. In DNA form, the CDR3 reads TGTGCCAGCCAGTCCCCCACAGATACGCAGTATTTT.

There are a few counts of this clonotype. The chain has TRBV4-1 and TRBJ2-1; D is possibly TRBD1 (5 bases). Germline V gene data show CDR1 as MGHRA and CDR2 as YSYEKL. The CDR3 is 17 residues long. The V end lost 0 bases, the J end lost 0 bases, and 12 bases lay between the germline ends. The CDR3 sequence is CASSQDWGTGSYNEQFF. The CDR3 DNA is TGCGCCAGCAGCCAAGATTGGGGCACTGGCTCCTACAATGAGCAGTTCTTC.

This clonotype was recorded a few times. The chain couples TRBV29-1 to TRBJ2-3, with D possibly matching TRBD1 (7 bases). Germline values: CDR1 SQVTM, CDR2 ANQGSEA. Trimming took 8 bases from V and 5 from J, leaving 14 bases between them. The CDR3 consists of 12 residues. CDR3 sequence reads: CSTAGQLDTQYF. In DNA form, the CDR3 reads TGCAGCACTGCGGGACAGCTAGATACGCAGTATTTT.

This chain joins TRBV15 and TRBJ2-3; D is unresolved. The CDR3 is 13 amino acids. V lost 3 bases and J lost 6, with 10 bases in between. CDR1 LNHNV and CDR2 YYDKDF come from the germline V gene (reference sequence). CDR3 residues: CATSSYMRDTQYF. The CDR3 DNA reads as TGTGCCACCAGCAGCTATATGAGGGATACGCAGTATTTT.

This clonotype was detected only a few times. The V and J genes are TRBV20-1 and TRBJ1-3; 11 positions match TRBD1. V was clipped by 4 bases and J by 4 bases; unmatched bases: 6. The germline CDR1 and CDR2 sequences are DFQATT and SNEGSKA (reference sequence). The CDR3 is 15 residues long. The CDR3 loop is CSATPGQGVGNTIYF. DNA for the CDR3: TGCAGTGCTACCCCGGGACAGGGGGTCGGAAACACCATATATTTT.

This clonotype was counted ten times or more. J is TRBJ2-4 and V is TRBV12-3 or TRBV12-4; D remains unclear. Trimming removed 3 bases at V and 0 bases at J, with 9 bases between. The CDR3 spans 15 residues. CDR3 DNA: TGTGCCAGCAGTTTCTACAGATCAGCCAAAAACATTCAGTACTTC. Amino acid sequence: CASSFYRSAKNIQYF.

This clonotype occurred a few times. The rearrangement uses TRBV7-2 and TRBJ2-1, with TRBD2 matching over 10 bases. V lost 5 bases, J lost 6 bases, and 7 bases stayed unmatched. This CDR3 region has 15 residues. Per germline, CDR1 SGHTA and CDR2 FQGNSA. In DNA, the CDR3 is TGTGCCAGCAGCCCTGCCGAGCGGGGGGGCAATGAGCAGTTCTTC. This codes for CASSPAERGGNEQFF.

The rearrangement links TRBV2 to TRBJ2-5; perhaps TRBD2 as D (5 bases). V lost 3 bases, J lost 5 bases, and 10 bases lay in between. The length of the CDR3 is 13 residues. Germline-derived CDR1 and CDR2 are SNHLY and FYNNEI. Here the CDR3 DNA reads TGTGCCAGCAGTGAGGGCCCGGGGGAGACCCAGTACTTC. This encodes CASSEGPGETQYF. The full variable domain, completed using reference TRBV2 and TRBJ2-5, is EPEVTQTPSHQVTQMGQEVILRCVPISNHLYFYWYRQILGQKVEFLVSFYNNEISEKSEIFDDQFSVERPDGSNFTLKIRSTKLEDSAMYFCASSEGPGETQYFGPGTRLLVL.